The 30 T cell receptor beta chains reported below all come from one sample, sequenced in a study of blood T cell repertoires in COVID-19. Method: immunoSEQ multiplex PCR; TCRdb's copy keeps in-frame clones and lacks some. This sample carries 100,000 to 150,000 clones, roughly nine tenths of them seen once, and the ten largest clones take around 2.1%. Material for sequencing was peripheral blood. Every receptor here comes from a man in his forties or fifties with COVID-19, enrolled during active disease.

This chain uses TRBV4-2 with TRBJ1-2; maybe TRBD1 (6 bases). The V and J ends lost 0 bases and 4 bases respectively, with 9 bases between them. The CDR3 loop spans 14 amino acids. From germline, CDR1 is LGHNA and CDR2 YNFKEQ. The CDR3 is CASSQEATGYGYTF. CDR3 sequence (DNA): TGTGCCAGCAGCCAAGAGGCGACAGGCTATGGCTACACCTTC.

The chain has TRBV4-3 and TRBJ2-5; D might be TRBD1 (5 bases). The CDR3 has 14 residues. V lost 0 bases to trimming and J lost 4 bases, with 9 bases between them. Germline values: CDR1 LGHNA, CDR2 YSLEER. CDR3 residues: CASSQDRDSETQYF. CDR3 coding DNA: TGCGCCAGCAGCCAAGACAGGGATTCAGAGACCCAGTACTTC.

The chain links TRBV9 to TRBJ2-5; perhaps TRBD2 as D (6 bases). The CDR3 loop spans 14 amino acids. Germline loops: CDR1 SGDLS, CDR2 YYNGEE. Trimming took off 0 bases at V and 5 bases at J, with 11 bases between the two ends. The CDR3 DNA sequence: TGTGCCAGCAGCGTAGTCGGGGGTTCCGAGACCCAGTACTTC. Amino acid sequence: CASSVVGGSETQYF.

The genes are TRBV2 and TRBJ2-1; 8 bases agree with TRBD1. CDR1 is SNHLY and CDR2 is FYNNEI in the germline V gene. V gave up 6 bases and J gave up 4 bases; unmatched junction bases: 8. The CDR3 runs 15 residues. The chain's CDR3 is CASRRTGPPYNEQFF. As DNA, the CDR3 is TGTGCCAGCAGAAGGACAGGGCCCCCTTACAATGAGCAGTTCTTC.

This sequence joins TRBV9 and TRBJ1-4; D gene unclear. The CDR3 covers 15 residues. The germline V gene encodes CDR1 SGDLS and CDR2 YYNGEE. The V gene lost 4 bases and the J gene lost 7 bases, with 17 bases spanning the gap. The CDR3 loop reads CASSPSGGESEKLFF. The CDR3 DNA reads TGTGCCAGCAGCCCAAGCGGAGGAGAGAGTGAAAAACTGTTTTTT.

The CDR3 loop is CASRGISEPGTRGGELFF. CDR3 sequence (DNA): TGTGCCAGCAGGGGGATCTCTGAACCCGGGACAAGGGGAGGGGAGCTGTTTTTT. V is TRBV28 and J is TRBJ2-2, with TRBD1 as a possible D gene (6 bases). Trimming cost V 6 bases and J 8 bases, with 28 bases left between them. The CDR3 totals 18 residues. Germline-derived CDR1 and CDR2 are MDHEN and SYDVKM.

This chain connects TRBV6-6 to TRBJ2-1; 16 bases align to TRBD2. CDR1 is MNHNY and CDR2 is SVGAGI in the germline V gene (reference sequence). This CDR3 comprises 17 residues. The J segment lost 8 bases and the V segment lost 5 bases, leaving 9 bases of the junction unmatched. In DNA form, the CDR3 reads TGTGCCAGCAGTCCCGGGACTAGCGGGAGGGCCTGGGATGAGCAGTTCTTC. The encoded protein is CASSPGTSGRAWDEQFF.

The chain recombines TRBV3-1 (or the pseudogene TRBV3-2) with TRBJ2-7; tentatively, D is TRBD1 (6 bases). Germline values: CDR1 LGHDT, CDR2 YNNKEL (reference sequence). The CDR3 extends over 13 amino acids. Trimming removed 2 bases from V and 2 bases from J, with 7 bases in between. CDR3 DNA sequence: TGTGCCAGCAGCCAATACAGGGCCTACGAGCAGTACTTC. Translation: CASSQYRAYEQYF.

The chain employs TRBV7-2 and TRBJ2-5; D gene unclear. Germline values: CDR1 SGHTA, CDR2 FQGNSA. This CDR3 is built from 13 residues. Trimming shortened V by 1 base and J by 1 base, and 4 bases separated the two germline ends. This chain's CDR3 is CASSLVSQETQYF. DNA for the CDR3: TGTGCCAGCAGCTTAGTTAGCCAAGAGACCCAGTACTTC.

This chain connects TRBV7-9 to TRBJ1-2, with a weak D call TRBD1 (5 bases). The CDR3 runs 15 residues. The germline V and J ends were trimmed by 2 bases and 4 bases, with 14 bases remaining between them. Germline V gene sequence: CDR1 SEHNR, CDR2 FQNEAQ (reference sequence). CDR3 residues: CASSLSGLRIYGYTF. CDR3 bases: TGTGCCAGCAGCTTATCAGGGCTGCGGATCTATGGCTACACCTTC.

The chain joins TRBV10-3 to TRBJ2-7; 8 bases agree with TRBD1. Germline V gene lookup returns CDR1 ENHRY and CDR2 SYGVKD. The ends lost 6 bases at V and 4 bases at J; junction bases unmatched: 5. The CDR3 loop spans 13 amino acids. The CDR3 DNA reads TGTGCCATCAGAAGCGGACAGGGATACGAGCAGTACGTC. Translated: CAIRSGQGYEQYV.

V gene TRBV5-1 combines with J gene TRBJ2-7; D gene uncertain. The CDR3 totals 11 residues. Trimming pared 3 bases from V and 2 bases from J, leaving 3 bases between. CDR1 SGHRS and CDR2 YFSETQ come from the germline V gene. The CDR3 spells CASSSTYEQYF. CDR3 nucleotide sequence: TGCGCCAGCAGCTCCACCTACGAGCAGTACTTC.

This sequence joins TRBV28 and TRBJ2-5, with 8 bases identical to TRBD1. Looked up from germline, CDR1 is MDHEN and CDR2 is SYDVKM. Trimming removed 0 bases from V and 5 bases from J; junction bases left unmatched: 5. The CDR3 runs 15 residues. CDR3 sequence reads: CASSLWAGGWETQYF. The CDR3, as DNA: TGTGCCAGCAGTTTATGGGCAGGGGGCTGGGAGACCCAGTACTTC. The whole variable domain, remainder taken from reference TRBV28 and TRBJ2-5, is DVKVTQSSRYLVKRTGEKVFLECVQDMDHENMFWYRQDPGLGLRLIYFSYDVKMKEKGDIPEGYSVSREKKERFSLILESASTNQTSMYLCASSLWAGGWETQYFGPGTRLLVL.

The chain joins TRBV28 to TRBJ1-5; 8 positions match TRBD1. CDR3 length: 15 amino acids. Germline-derived CDR1 and CDR2 are MDHEN and SYDVKM. The V gene end was trimmed by 4 bases and the J gene end by 5 bases; junction bases not matched to a gene: 7. The CDR3 coding sequence is TGTGCCAGCAGTTCCGGGACAGGATCCCATCAGCCCCAGCATTTT. Protein: CASSSGTGSHQPQHF.

This chain connects TRBV6-1 to TRBJ2-3; D gene uncertain. Trimming removed 1 base at V and 5 bases at J, with 7 bases between. The CDR3 consists of 13 residues. In germline, CDR1 is MNHNS, CDR2 SASEGT. CDR3 DNA: TGTGCCAGCAGTGAAGTAGGCGGAGATACGCAGTATTTT. Protein product: CASSEVGGDTQYF.

The V call is TRBV2, the J call TRBJ2-3; 9 nucleotides align to TRBD1. V lost 6 bases and J lost 2; bases outside the gene matches: 3. Per germline, CDR1 SNHLY and CDR2 FYNNEI. This CDR3 contains 14 residues. CDR3 DNA: TGTGCCAGCAGCGGGACAGGGCCCACAGATACGCAGTATTTT. Translation gives CASSGTGPTDTQYF.

The rearrangement joins TRBV12-3 or TRBV12-4 to TRBJ1-1, with a tentative D call TRBD1 (6 bases). The CDR3 is 11 amino acids. V was pared by 6 bases and J by 8 bases, with 10 bases between. The CDR3 reads CASSAGTEAFF. CDR3 nucleotide sequence: TGTGCCAGCAGCGCCGGGACAGAAGCTTTCTTT.

This clone was detected only once. V is TRBV5-1 and J is TRBJ2-3; D remains ambiguous. The CDR3 has 15 amino acids. Trimming pared 0 bases from V and 0 bases from J, leaving 8 bases between. Germline V gene sequence: CDR1 SGHRS, CDR2 YFSETQ. In DNA form, the CDR3 reads TGCGCCAGCAGCTTGGACGGTCCTAGCACAGATACGCAGTATTTT. Residues: CASSLDGPSTDTQYF.

This chain uses TRBV28 with TRBJ1-1; 7 bases map to TRBD1. V was pared by 5 bases and J by 1 base, with 10 bases of the junction left unmatched. Looked up from germline, CDR1 is MDHEN and CDR2 is SYDVKM. The CDR3 is 16 residues long. The CDR3 spells CASSPPDRVPNTEAFF. In nucleotides, the CDR3 is TGTGCCAGCAGTCCCCCAGACAGGGTGCCGAACACTGAAGCTTTCTTT.

V gene TRBV6-6 combines with J gene TRBJ1-3; perhaps TRBD1 as D (5 bases). CDR3 length: 15 residues. Germline-derived CDR1 and CDR2 are MNHNY and SVGAGI (reference sequence). The V end lost 0 bases, the J end lost 0 bases, and 6 bases lay between the germline ends. Here the CDR3 reads CASSYSTDSGNTIYF. For the CDR3, the DNA is TGTGCCAGCAGTTACTCGACAGACTCTGGAAACACCATATATTTT.

This clone was detected once. V and J are TRBV20-1 and TRBJ2-5; no firm D call. The V gene lost 6 bases and the J gene lost 2 bases, with 4 bases spanning the gap. The germline V gene has CDR1 DFQATT and CDR2 SNEGSKA (reference sequence). CDR3 length equals 10 residues. The CDR3 here is CSAVQETQYF. The CDR3 nucleotides read TGCAGTGCCGTTCAAGAGACCCAGTACTTC.

The chain uses TRBV6-5 and TRBJ2-3; perhaps TRBD1 as D (5 bases). Germline CDR1 reads MNHEY; CDR2 reads SVGAGI. The CDR3 length is 13 residues. The ends were cut back, 4 bases at V and 4 bases at J, with 9 bases in the middle. CDR3 coding DNA: TGTGCCAGCAGTTTCCAGGGTTCAGATACGCAGTATTTT. It codes for CASSFQGSDTQYF.

CDR3 sequence reads: CAWSGLTGGENSPLHF. The DNA of the CDR3 is TGTGCCTGGAGCGGACTGACAGGGGGGGAAAATTCACCCCTCCACTTT. The V and J genes are TRBV30 and TRBJ1-6; 9 bases are shared with TRBD1. V lost 3 bases to trimming and J lost 7 bases; unmatched junction nucleotides: 10. The CDR3 runs to 16 residues. Germline CDR1 reads GTSNPN; CDR2 reads SVGIG (reference sequence).

The genes are TRBV13 and TRBJ1-2, with D perhaps matching TRBD1 (5 bases). The CDR3 is 16 amino acids. Trimming removed 5 bases from V and 1 base from J, with 17 bases in between. The germline V gene encodes CDR1 PRHDT and CDR2 FYEKMQ (reference sequence). CDR3 in DNA: TGTGCCAGCAGCCTCCAGTGGGGCGCGAATAACTATGGCTACACCTTC. Translated, it gives CASSLQWGANNYGYTF. Full variable domain (remainder filled in from reference TRBV13 and TRBJ1-2): AAGVIQSPRHLIKEKRETATLKCYPIPRHDTVYWYQQGPGQDPQFLISFYEKMQSDKGSIPDRFSAQQFSDYHSELNMSSLELGDSALYFCASSLQWGANNYGYTFGSGTRLTVV.

The CDR3 spells CASSLDPGEKLFF. As DNA, the CDR3 is TGTGCCAGCAGCTTAGATCCGGGTGAAAAACTGTTTTTT. The gene calls are TRBV11-2 and TRBJ1-4, with unresolved D. The CDR3 runs to 13 residues. The V end lost 0 bases, the J end lost 7 bases, and 6 bases lay between the germline ends. CDR1 SGHAT and CDR2 FQNNGV come from the germline V gene. The complete variable domain, with remaining parts taken from reference TRBV11-2 and TRBJ1-4, reads EAGVAQSPRYKIIEKRQSVAFWCNPISGHATLYWYQQILGQGPKLLIQFQNNGVVDDSQLPKDRFSAERLKGVDSTLKIQPAKLEDSAVYLCASSLDPGEKLFFGSGTQLSVL.

The V call is TRBV11-2, the J call TRBJ2-7, with D possibly TRBD2 on 6 matching bases. The CDR3 has 14 residues. Germline V CDR1 and CDR2: SGHAT, FQNNGV. Deletions cut 5 bases from V and 3 bases from J, with 14 bases between. Here the CDR3 reads CASSRGLKVYEQYF. In DNA, the CDR3 is TGTGCCAGCAGCAGGGGACTCAAGGTCTACGAGCAGTACTTC.

This rearrangement joins TRBV5-1 to TRBJ2-5; D is unresolved. Looked up from germline, CDR1 is SGHRS and CDR2 is YFSETQ. The CDR3 has 14 residues. Trimming took off 4 bases at V and 2 bases at J, with 12 bases between the two ends. The CDR3 bases are TGCGCCAGCAGCCCAGACAAGGTTCAAGAGACCCAGTACTTC. As protein: CASSPDKVQETQYF.

This chain links TRBV3-1 (or the pseudogene TRBV3-2) with TRBJ2-5; 8 bases align to TRBD1. The V gene end was trimmed by 4 bases and the J gene end by 4 bases; junction bases not matched to a gene: 5. CDR3 length: 14 amino acids. Germline V gene sequence: CDR1 LGHDT, CDR2 YNNKEL (reference sequence). CDR3 DNA sequence: TGTGCCAGCAGCCTAAGGACAGGGCGAGAGACCCAGTACTTC. Translating it yields CASSLRTGRETQYF.

The count of this clone is one. DNA of the CDR3: TGTGCCAGCAGTCCCGGGACTCCTTCCTATTTT. It is translated as CASSPGTPSYF. The chain employs TRBV28 and TRBJ2-3, with D perhaps TRBD2 (6 bases). The V gene lost 5 bases and the J gene lost 15 bases, with 15 bases spanning the gap. Germline V gene sequence: CDR1 MDHEN, CDR2 SYDVKM. The CDR3 has 11 amino acids.

Only a few counts were recorded for this clone. The chain carries TRBV11-2 and TRBJ2-1, with a weak D call TRBD2 (5 bases). The germline V and J ends were trimmed by 0 bases and 0 bases, with 6 bases remaining between them. Per germline, CDR1 SGHAT and CDR2 FQNNGV. This CDR3 is 15 amino acids long. The CDR3 bases are TGTGCCAGCAGCTTAGAGGCGGGCTCCTACAATGAGCAGTTCTTC. Translated: CASSLEAGSYNEQFF. The full variable domain, completed using reference TRBV11-2 and TRBJ2-1, is EAGVAQSPRYKIIEKRQSVAFWCNPISGHATLYWYQQILGQGPKLLIQFQNNGVVDDSQLPKDRFSAERLKGVDSTLKIQPAKLEDSAVYLCASSLEAGSYNEQFFGPGTRLTVL.